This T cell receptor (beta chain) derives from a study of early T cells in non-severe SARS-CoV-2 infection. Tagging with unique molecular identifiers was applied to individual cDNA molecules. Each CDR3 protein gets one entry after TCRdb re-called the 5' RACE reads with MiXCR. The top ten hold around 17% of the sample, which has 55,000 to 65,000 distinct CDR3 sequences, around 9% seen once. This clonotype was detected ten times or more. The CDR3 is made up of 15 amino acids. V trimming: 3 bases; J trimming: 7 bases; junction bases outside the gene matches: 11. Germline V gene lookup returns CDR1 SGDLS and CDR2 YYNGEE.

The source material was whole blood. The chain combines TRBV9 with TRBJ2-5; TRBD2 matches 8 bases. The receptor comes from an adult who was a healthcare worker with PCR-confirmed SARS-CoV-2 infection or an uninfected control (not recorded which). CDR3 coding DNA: TGTGCCAGCAGCGGGACCGGGACTAGTGGCGGGACCCAGTACTTC. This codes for CASSGTGTSGGTQYF.